A selection of T cell receptor beta chains follows, all from one sample in a study of graft-versus-host responses after intestinal transplantation. Sequencing was performed with immunoSEQ multiplex PCR; in TCRdb, only in-frame clones are kept and a portion is missing. The sample contains about 100,000 clones, roughly 90% of which appear only once. These receptors have no known antigen. The material was unstimulated CD4+ T cells sorted from spleen or lymph node cells, obtained before intestinal transplant. The receptors derive from a human donor who received an intestinal transplant. The CDR3 runs from the conserved cysteine through the conserved F or W. The D gene is left open where the match is weak. Clone size is stated in some rows and not others, as once, few, many or a class when expanded.

few,NA,14,TRBJ1-2,TRBV5-6,TGTGCCAGCAGCCCAGACAGCCTCGTCTATGGCTACACCTTC,CASSPDSLVYGYTF
NA,NA,14,TRBJ1-1,TRBV7-9,TGTGCCAGCAGCTTCGGGGTGGGGAACACTGAAGCTTTCTTT,CASSFGVGNTEAFF
NA,TRBD2,16,TRBJ2-1,TRBV7-3,TGTGCCAGCAGCCCAACTAGCGGGGGGACTTACAATGAGCAGTTCTTC,CASSPTSGGTYNEQFF
NA,NA,14,TRBJ2-7,TRBV9,TGTGCCAGCAGCGGCACAGGGGCGGGGTACGAGCAGTACTTC,CASSGTGAGYEQYF
NA,TRBD2,16,TRBJ2-5,TRBV5-1,TGCGCCAGCAGTTATAGCGGGGGGGCATTCGGAGAGACCCAGTACTTC,CASSYSGGAFGETQYF
NA,NA,15,TRBJ1-2,TRBV7-3,TGTGCCAGCAGCTTAAATGGTTCGGGACGCAATGGCTACACCTTC,CASSLNGSGRNGYTF
NA,TRBD1,17,TRBJ2-3,TRBV29-1,TGCAGCGGTGACAGGGCCAGCACTCCTACTAGCACAGATACGCAGTATTTT,CSGDRASTPTSTDTQYF
NA,NA,16,TRBJ2-5,TRBV4-1,TGCGCCAGCAGCCAAGCGTACCACTCCGCGCAAGAGACCCAGTACTTC,CASSQAYHSAQETQYF
NA,NA,14,TRBJ2-5,TRBV6-1,TGTGCCAGCGATGGGGGGAGCCGTCAAGAGACCCAGTACTTC,CASDGGSRQETQYF
few,NA,15,TRBJ1-2,TRBV25-1,TGTGCCAGCAGTGAACTAGGGACTCTTAACTATGGCTACACCTTC,CASSELGTLNYGYTF
NA,TRBD1,14,TRBJ2-7,TRBV18,TGTGCCAGCTCACCAGGACAGGGCCTTGGCGAGCAGTACTTC,CASSPGQGLGEQYF
NA,NA,12,TRBJ2-7,TRBV10-3,TGTGCCATCAAGGAGACTGGGTACGAGCAGTACTTC,CAIKETGYEQYF
NA,TRBD1,15,TRBJ1-4,TRBV15,TGTGCCACCAGCAGAGAGACAGGGTCGGTGGAAAAACTGTTTTTT,CATSRETGSVEKLFF
NA,TRBD2,15,TRBJ2-1,TRBV7-3,TGTGCCAGCAGCGACGGACTAGCGGTCCTCAATGAGCAGTTCTTC,CASSDGLAVLNEQFF
NA,NA,15,TRBJ2-2,TRBV4-1,TGCGCCAGCAGCCAACCCGACATTTACACCGGGGAGCTGTTTTTT,CASSQPDIYTGELFF
NA,NA,13,TRBJ2-1,TRBV6-6,TGTGCCAGCAGTTATTTGTCCTACAATGAGCAGTTCTTC,CASSYLSYNEQFF
few,TRBD1,17,TRBJ2-5,TRBV4-2,TGTGCCAGCAGCCAAGGACAGGGGGCGAATCGGGGAGAGACCCAGTACTTC,CASSQGQGANRGETQYF
NA,NA,19,TRBJ2-7,TRBV12-5,TGTGCTAGTGGTTTGGTAAGGCTGGGACCGGGGGCTCCCCCCTACGAGCAGTACTTC,CASGLVRLGPGAPPYEQYF
NA,TRBD1,15,TRBJ2-4,TRBV5-1,TGCGCCAGCAGCTTGACAGGGGGAGGCAAAAACATTCAGTACTTC,CASSLTGGGKNIQYF